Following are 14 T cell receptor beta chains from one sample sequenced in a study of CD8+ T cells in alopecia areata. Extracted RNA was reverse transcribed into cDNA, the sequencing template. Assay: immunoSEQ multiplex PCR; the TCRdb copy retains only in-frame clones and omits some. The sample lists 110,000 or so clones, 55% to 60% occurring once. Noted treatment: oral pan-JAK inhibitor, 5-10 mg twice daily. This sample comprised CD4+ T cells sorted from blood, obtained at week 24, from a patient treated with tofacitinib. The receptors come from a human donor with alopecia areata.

CDR3 sequence: CSVAHNEQFF. The CDR3 nucleotides read TGCAGCGTTGCCCACAATGAGCAGTTCTTC. J is TRBJ2-1 and V is TRBV29-1; D remains unclear. The germline CDR1 and CDR2 sequences are SQVTM and ANQGSEA. Trimming pared 4 bases from V and 5 bases from J, leaving 3 bases between. This CDR3 comprises 10 residues.

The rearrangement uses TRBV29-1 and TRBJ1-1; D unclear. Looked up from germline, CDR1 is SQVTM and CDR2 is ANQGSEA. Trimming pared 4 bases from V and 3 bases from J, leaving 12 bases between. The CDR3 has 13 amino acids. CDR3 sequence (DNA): TGCAGCGTTGGGTGGGATAGGGACACTGAAGCTTTCTTT. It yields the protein CSVGWDRDTEAFF.

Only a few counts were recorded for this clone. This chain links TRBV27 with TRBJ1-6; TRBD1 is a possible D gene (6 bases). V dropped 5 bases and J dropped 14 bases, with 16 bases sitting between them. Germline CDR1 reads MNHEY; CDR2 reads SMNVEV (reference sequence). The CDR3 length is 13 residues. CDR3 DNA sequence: TGTGCCAGCAGTCGGGACACCCCAGGATCCCTCCACTTT. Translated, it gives CASSRDTPGSLHF.

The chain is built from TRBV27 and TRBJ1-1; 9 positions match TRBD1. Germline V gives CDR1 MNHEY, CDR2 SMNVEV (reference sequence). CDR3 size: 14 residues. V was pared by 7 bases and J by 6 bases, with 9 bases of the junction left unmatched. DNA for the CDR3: TGTGCCAGCAAACGACAGGGGGTTCCTGCTGAAGCTTTCTTT. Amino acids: CASKRQGVPAEAFF.

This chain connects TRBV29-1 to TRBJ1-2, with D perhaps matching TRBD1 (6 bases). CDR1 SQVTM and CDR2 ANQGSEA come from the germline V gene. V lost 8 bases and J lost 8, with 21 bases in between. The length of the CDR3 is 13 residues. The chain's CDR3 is CSSGDTPSEGYTF. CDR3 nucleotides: TGCAGCTCAGGGGACACCCCGAGTGAGGGCTACACCTTC.

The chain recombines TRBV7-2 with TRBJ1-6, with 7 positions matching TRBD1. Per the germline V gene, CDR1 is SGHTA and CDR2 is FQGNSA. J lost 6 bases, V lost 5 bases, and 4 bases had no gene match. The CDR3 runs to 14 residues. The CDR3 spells CASSRGTVNSPLHF. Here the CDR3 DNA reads TGTGCCAGCAGCAGAGGGACAGTTAATTCACCCCTCCACTTT.

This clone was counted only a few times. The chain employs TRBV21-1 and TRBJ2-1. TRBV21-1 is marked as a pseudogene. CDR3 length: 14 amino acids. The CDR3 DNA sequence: TGTGCCAGCACAGTGGGACCCCCAGGCAATGAGCAGTTCTTC. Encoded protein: CASTVGPPGNEQFF.

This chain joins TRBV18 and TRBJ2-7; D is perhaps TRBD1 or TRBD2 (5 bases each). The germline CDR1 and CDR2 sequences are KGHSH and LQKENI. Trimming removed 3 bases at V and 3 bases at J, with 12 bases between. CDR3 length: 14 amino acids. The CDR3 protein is CASSPRDDNYEQYF. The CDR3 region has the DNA TGTGCCAGCTCACCCCGGGACGACAACTACGAGCAGTACTTC.

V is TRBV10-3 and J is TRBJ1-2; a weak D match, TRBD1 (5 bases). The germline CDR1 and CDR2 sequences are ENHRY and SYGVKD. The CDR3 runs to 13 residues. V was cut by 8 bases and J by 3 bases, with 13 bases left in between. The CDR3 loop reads CAIGGYEDYGYTF. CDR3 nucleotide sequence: TGTGCCATCGGGGGGTACGAAGACTATGGCTACACCTTC.

The CDR3 spells CASSLSASGANVLTF. The CDR3 region has the DNA TGTGCCAGTAGTCTGTCAGCCTCTGGGGCCAACGTCCTGACTTTC. The chain employs TRBV19 and TRBJ2-6; no definite D call. CDR1 LNHDA and CDR2 SQIVND come from the germline V gene (reference sequence). CDR3 length: 15 amino acids. V gave up 5 bases and J gave up 0 bases, with 8 bases separating them.

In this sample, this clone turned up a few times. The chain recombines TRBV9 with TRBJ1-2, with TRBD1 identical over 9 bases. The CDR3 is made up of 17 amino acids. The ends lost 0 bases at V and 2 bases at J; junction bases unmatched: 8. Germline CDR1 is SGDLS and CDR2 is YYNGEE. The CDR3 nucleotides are TGTGCCAGCAGCGTAGAAAGGCGCGGGACAGGGAACTATGGCTACACCTTC. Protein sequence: CASSVERRGTGNYGYTF.

CDR3 sequence (DNA): TGTGCCAGCAGTTCCCCGGGCCGGAGGAGCTCCTACGAGCAGTACTTC. Protein sequence: CASSSPGRRSSYEQYF. The V gene is TRBV27, the J gene TRBJ2-7, with a weak D call TRBD2 (5 bases). Germline CDR1 MNHEY, CDR2 SMNVEV (reference sequence). Trimming stripped 4 bases from V and 0 bases from J, with 16 bases between. The length of the CDR3 is 16 residues.

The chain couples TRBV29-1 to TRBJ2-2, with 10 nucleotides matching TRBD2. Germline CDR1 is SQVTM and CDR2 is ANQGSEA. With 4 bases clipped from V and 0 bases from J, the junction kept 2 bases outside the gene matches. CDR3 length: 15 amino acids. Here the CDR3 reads CSVASGGANTGELFF. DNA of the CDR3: TGCAGCGTTGCTAGCGGGGGCGCGAACACCGGGGAGCTGTTTTTT.

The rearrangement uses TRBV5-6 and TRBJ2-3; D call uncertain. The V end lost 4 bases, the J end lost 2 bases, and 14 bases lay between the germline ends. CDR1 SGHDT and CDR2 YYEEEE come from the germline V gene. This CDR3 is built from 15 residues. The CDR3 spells CASSQVSLTTDTQYF. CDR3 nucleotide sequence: TGTGCCAGCAGCCAAGTCTCACTAACCACAGATACGCAGTATTTT.